This T cell receptor beta chain was sequenced for a study of T cell responses to AZD1222 COVID-19 vaccine. Study-wide findings and caveats: Repertoire samples came only from after the peak T cell response. The donor cohort was predominantly white British with a female majority, and clonal diversity may have been underestimated. An increase in Spike-specific TCR breadth and depth was observed after two AZD1222 doses.

V lost 3 bases to trimming and J lost 7 bases; unmatched junction nucleotides: 1. Germline V gives CDR1 SGHNT, CDR2 YENEEA. The CDR3 length is 13 residues. Produced via immunoSEQ multiplex PCR; TCRdb's table is partial and in-frame only. The sample yields 100,000 to 150,000 clones, about nine tenths seen once. A word on this clone: Its antigen is unidentified.

Material: peripheral blood, obtained on day 0 of AZD1222 vaccination. The TCR originated in an adult in good health. The chain joins TRBV11-3 to TRBJ2-2; 8 nucleotides match TRBD2. This CDR3 reads CASSFGGDGELFF. In DNA form, the CDR3 reads TGTGCCAGCAGCTTCGGGGGGGACGGGGAGCTGTTTTTT.